Below are 14 T cell receptor beta chains sequenced from a single sample in a study of blood T cell repertoires in COVID-19 (dated by TCRdb to 2019 to 2021). Preparation of the library involved the immunoSEQ multiplex PCR assay. TCRdb re-hosts the immuneACCESS table, in-frame sequences only. Its copies lack some clones; in the studies checked, an unresolved V gene accounts for under half of them, and the cause for the rest is not known. This sample has roughly 65,000 clones in its table, and roughly 80% of those were observed once. 16% of the sample is in the top ten clones. The sequenced sample was peripheral blood. The receptors were gathered from a man aged 60-69 years with acute or convalescent COVID-19.

The gene calls are TRBV3-1 (or the pseudogene TRBV3-2) and TRBJ1-1; 9 nucleotides agree with TRBD1. CDR3 length equals 13 residues. V lost 3 bases and J lost 10; bases outside the gene matches: 6. Germline V gives CDR1 LGHDT, CDR2 YNNKEL (reference sequence). The CDR3 loop reads CASSQKGDRVAFF. CDR3 nucleotide sequence: TGTGCCAGCAGCCAGAAGGGGGACAGGGTAGCTTTCTTT.

This clone showed up just a few times. This chain connects TRBV6-5 to TRBJ1-3, with a weak D call TRBD1 (5 bases). V was shortened by 2 bases and J by 0 bases, with 11 bases between the two germline ends. Per the germline V gene, CDR1 is MNHEY and CDR2 is SVGAGI. CDR3 length: 16 residues. CDR3 nucleotides: TGTGCCAGCAGTTACGCGGGGACCACCTCTGGAAACACCATATATTTT. It yields the protein CASSYAGTTSGNTIYF.

This clone has just one count. The V gene is TRBV30, the J gene TRBJ2-5, with 8 positions matching TRBD1. CDR1 GTSNPN and CDR2 SVGIG come from the germline V gene (reference sequence). The CDR3 is 14 residues long. The V segment lost 3 bases and the J segment 2 bases; nucleotides outside the gene matches: 5. Here the CDR3 reads CAWSTGGSQETQYF. CDR3 nucleotide sequence: TGTGCCTGGAGCACAGGGGGGAGTCAAGAGACCCAGTACTTC.

The CDR3 DNA reads as TGCGCCAGCAGCCAACGGGACAGTGCGGATTCACCCCTCCACTTT. As protein: CASSQRDSADSPLHF. The V call is TRBV4-1, the J call TRBJ1-6; 7 nucleotides agree with TRBD1. After removal of 2 bases from V and 8 bases from J, the junction contained 6 bases not matched to a gene. This CDR3 contains 15 residues. Germline CDR1 reads MGHRA; CDR2 reads YSYEKL.

The V call is TRBV30, the J call TRBJ1-2; no reliable D call. The V gene's germline CDR1 is GTSNPN and CDR2 SVGIG (reference sequence). This CDR3 has 11 amino acids. Trimming removed 3 bases at V and 4 bases at J, with 6 bases between. The CDR3 protein is CAWRISYGYTF. CDR3 bases: TGTGCCTGGAGAATCAGCTATGGCTACACCTTC.

The J gene is TRBJ1-5, the V gene TRBV6-5; tentatively, D is TRBD1 (6 bases). Germline V gene data show CDR1 as MNHEY and CDR2 as SVGAGI. Trimming left V 7 bases short and J 7 bases short, with 17 bases between. CDR3 length: 14 residues. CDR3 nucleotide sequence: TGTGCCAGCACCCAAACAGGGCTGGGGCAGCCCCAGCATTTT. This codes for CASTQTGLGQPQHF.

The chain combines TRBV3-1 (or the pseudogene TRBV3-2) with TRBJ1-1; a weak D match, TRBD1 (6 bases). Germline CDR1 reads LGHDT; CDR2 reads YNNKEL (reference sequence). The CDR3 is made up of 14 amino acids. Between the trimmed V and J ends, which lost 1 base and 2 bases, there was a span of 8 bases. The CDR3 DNA is TGTGCCAGCAGCCAAGGAGGGACAAACACTGAAGCTTTCTTT. Translation: CASSQGGTNTEAFF.

This chain joins TRBV9 and TRBJ1-6, with 7 bases matching TRBD1. Trimming at V came to 3 bases and at J to 6 bases, leaving 6 bases not matched to a gene. Germline-derived CDR1 and CDR2 are SGDLS and YYNGEE. This CDR3 spans 15 amino acids. The CDR3 spells CASSALDRANSPLHF. As DNA, the CDR3 is TGTGCCAGCAGCGCGTTAGACAGGGCTAATTCACCCCTCCACTTT. The full variable domain, its missing parts supplied by reference TRBV9 and TRBJ1-6, is DSGVTQTPKHLITATGQRVTLRCSPRSGDLSVYWYQQSLDQGLQFLIQYYNGEERAKGNILERFSAQQFPDLHSELNLSSLELGDSALYFCASSALDRANSPLHFGNGTRLTVT.

The CDR3, as DNA: TGTGCCAGCAGCCAAGTCCGAGAGACCCAGTACTTC. It is translated as CASSQVRETQYF. This rearrangement joins TRBV3-1 (or the pseudogene TRBV3-2) to TRBJ2-5; D ambiguous. The CDR3 runs 12 residues. CDR1 is LGHDT, CDR2 YNNKEL, per germline (reference sequence). Trimming pared 1 base from V and 4 bases from J, leaving 4 bases between.

This sequence joins TRBV28 and TRBJ1-1; D ambiguous. Germline CDR1 is MDHEN and CDR2 is SYDVKM. The V gene lost 8 bases and the J gene lost 1 base, with 20 bases spanning the gap. This CDR3 contains 16 residues. CDR3 amino acids: CASGLVNTPANTEAFF. DNA of the CDR3: TGTGCCAGCGGTCTAGTTAACACCCCTGCGAACACTGAAGCTTTCTTT.

This clone was counted only a few times. CDR3 sequence: CASSDDGEQFF. The CDR3 nucleotides are TGTGCCAGCAGTGATGACGGGGAGCAGTTCTTC. The gene calls are TRBV6-1 and TRBJ2-1; no definite D call. The CDR3 runs 11 residues. Trimming left V 3 bases short and J 10 bases short, with 7 bases between. CDR1 and CDR2 from the germline V gene are MNHNS and SASEGT.

V and J are TRBV6-5 and TRBJ1-5; D is perhaps TRBD1 (5 bases). The germline V gene encodes CDR1 MNHEY and CDR2 SVGAGI. The ends were cut back, 7 bases at V and 5 bases at J, with 18 bases in the middle. This CDR3 has 15 amino acids. In nucleotides, the CDR3 is TGTGCCAGCACCCGACGGGCGGGACTCGATCAGCCCCAGCATTTT. Translation gives CASTRRAGLDQPQHF.

The chain links TRBV7-8 to TRBJ1-2; the match to TRBD1 covers 8 bases. The CDR3 extends over 14 amino acids. The ends lost 5 bases at V and 3 bases at J; junction bases unmatched: 5. CDR1 SGHVS and CDR2 FQNEAQ come from the germline V gene. CDR3 residues: CASSTRQGHYGYTF. CDR3 sequence (DNA): TGTGCCAGCAGCACCCGACAGGGGCACTATGGCTACACCTTC.

The genes are TRBV19 and TRBJ2-5, with TRBD2 as a possible D gene (6 bases). Trimming removed 7 bases from V and 1 base from J, with 16 bases in between. CDR1 is LNHDA and CDR2 is SQIVND in the germline V gene (reference sequence). The CDR3 is 15 amino acids. CDR3 in amino acids: CASTSGRQRQETQYF. The CDR3 DNA reads as TGTGCCAGTACGAGCGGGCGACAGCGCCAAGAGACCCAGTACTTC.